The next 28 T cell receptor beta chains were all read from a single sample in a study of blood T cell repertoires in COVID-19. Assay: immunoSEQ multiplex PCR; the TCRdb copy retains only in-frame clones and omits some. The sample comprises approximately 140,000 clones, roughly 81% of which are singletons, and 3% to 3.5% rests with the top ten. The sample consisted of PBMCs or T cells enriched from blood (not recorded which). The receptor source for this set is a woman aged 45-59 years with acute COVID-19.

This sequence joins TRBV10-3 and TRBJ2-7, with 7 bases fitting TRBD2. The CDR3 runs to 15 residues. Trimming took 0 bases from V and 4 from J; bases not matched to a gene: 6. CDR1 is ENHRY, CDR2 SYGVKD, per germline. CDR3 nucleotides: TGTGCCATCAGTGAGTCCCAGGGAGGGCCTTACGAGCAGTACTTC. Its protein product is CAISESQGGPYEQYF.

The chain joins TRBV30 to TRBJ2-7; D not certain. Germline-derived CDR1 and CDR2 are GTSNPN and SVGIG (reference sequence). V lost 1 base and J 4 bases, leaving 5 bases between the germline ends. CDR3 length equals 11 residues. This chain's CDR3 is CAWSASYEQYF. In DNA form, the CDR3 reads TGTGCCTGGAGTGCTAGTTACGAGCAGTACTTC.

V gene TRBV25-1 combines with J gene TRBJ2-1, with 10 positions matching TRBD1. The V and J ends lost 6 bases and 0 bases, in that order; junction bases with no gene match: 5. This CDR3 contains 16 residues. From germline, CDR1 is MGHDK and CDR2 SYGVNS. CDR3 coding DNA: TGTGCCAGCAGAGAGACAGGGGGCCACTCCTACAATGAGCAGTTCTTC. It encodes CASRETGGHSYNEQFF.

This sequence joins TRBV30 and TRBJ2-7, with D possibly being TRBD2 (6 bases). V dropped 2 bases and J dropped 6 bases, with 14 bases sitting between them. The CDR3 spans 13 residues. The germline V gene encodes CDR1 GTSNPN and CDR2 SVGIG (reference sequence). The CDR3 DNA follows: TGTGCCTGGAGTCCCGGGACTGGGCGCGAGCAGTACTTC. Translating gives CAWSPGTGREQYF.

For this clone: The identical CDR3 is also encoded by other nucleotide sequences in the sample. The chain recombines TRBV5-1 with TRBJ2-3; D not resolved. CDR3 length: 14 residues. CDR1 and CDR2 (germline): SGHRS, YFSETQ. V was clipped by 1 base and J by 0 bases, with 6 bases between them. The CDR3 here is CASSLTISTDTQYF. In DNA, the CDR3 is TGCGCCAGCAGCTTGACTATTAGCACAGATACGCAGTATTTT.

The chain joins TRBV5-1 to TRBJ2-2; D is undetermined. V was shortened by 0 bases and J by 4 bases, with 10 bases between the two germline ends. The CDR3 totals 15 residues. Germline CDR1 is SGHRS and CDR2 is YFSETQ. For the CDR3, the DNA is TGCGCCAGCAGCTTGGCCGCTCAGCGCACCGGGGAGCTGTTTTTT. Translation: CASSLAAQRTGELFF.

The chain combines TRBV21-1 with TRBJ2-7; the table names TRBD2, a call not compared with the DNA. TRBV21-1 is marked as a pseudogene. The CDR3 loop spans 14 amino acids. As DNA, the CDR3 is TGTGCCAGCAGCCCCGTTAGGCGGGTGGGAGAGCAGTACTTC. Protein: CASSPVRRVGEQYF.

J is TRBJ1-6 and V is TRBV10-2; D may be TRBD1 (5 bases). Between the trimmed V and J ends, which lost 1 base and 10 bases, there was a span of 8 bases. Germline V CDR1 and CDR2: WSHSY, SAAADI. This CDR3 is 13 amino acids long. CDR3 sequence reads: CASSELGGSPLHF. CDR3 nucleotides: TGCGCCAGCAGTGAGTTGGGGGGATCACCCCTCCACTTT.

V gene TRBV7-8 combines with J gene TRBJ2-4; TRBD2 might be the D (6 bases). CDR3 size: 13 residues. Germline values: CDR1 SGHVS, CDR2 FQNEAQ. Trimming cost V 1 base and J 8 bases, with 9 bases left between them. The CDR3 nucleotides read TGTGCCAGCAGCTTAGGCGCTAGCGACATTCAGTACTTC. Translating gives CASSLGASDIQYF.

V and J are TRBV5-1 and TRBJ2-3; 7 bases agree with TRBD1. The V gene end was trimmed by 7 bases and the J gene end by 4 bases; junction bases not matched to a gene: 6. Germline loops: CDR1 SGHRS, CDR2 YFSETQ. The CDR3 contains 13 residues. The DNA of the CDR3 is TGCGCCAGCGGTCTTCAGGGGGCAGATACGCAGTATTTT. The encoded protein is CASGLQGADTQYF.

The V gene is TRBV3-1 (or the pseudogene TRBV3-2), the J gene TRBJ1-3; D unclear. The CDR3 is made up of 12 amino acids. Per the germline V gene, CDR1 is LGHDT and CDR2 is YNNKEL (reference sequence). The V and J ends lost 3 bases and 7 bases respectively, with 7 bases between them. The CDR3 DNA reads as TGTGCCAGCAGCCACGAGCGTAACACCATATATTTT. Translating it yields CASSHERNTIYF.

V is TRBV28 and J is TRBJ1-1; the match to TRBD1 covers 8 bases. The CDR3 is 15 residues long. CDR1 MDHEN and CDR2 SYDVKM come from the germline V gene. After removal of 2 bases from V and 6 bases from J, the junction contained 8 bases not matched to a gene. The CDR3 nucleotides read TGTGCCAGCAGTTTACGAACGACAGGGGACGCTGAAGCTTTCTTT. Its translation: CASSLRTTGDAEAFF.

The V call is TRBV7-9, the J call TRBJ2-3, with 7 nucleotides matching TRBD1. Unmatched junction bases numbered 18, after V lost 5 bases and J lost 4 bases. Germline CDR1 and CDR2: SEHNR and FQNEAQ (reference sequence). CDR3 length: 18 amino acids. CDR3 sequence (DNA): TGTGCCAGCAGCCTCGGACAGGCTCGAGGCGGTTGGGCAGATACGCAGTATTTT. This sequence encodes CASSLGQARGGWADTQYF.

Here the CDR3 reads CASSAIGEGGNYGYTF. DNA for the CDR3: TGTGCCAGCAGCGCCATCGGGGAGGGAGGTAACTATGGCTACACCTTC. The gene calls are TRBV14 and TRBJ1-2; the D is unclear. The germline V gene has CDR1 SGHDN and CDR2 FVKESK. This CDR3 has 16 amino acids. With 5 bases removed from V and 1 base from J, the gap between germline ends came to 17 bases.

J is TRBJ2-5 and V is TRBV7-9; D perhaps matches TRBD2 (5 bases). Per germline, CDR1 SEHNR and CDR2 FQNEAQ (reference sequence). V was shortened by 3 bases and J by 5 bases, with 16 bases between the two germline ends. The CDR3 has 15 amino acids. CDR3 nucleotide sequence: TGTGCCAGCAGCTTCGGGGAAACAAGTGGTGAGACCCAGTACTTC. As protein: CASSFGETSGETQYF.

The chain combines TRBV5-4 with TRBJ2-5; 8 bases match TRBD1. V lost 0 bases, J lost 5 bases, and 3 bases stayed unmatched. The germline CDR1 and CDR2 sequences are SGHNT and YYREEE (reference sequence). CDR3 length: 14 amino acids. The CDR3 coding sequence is TGTGCCAGCAGCTTGGCAGGGGGCTTGGAGACCCAGTACTTC. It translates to CASSLAGGLETQYF.

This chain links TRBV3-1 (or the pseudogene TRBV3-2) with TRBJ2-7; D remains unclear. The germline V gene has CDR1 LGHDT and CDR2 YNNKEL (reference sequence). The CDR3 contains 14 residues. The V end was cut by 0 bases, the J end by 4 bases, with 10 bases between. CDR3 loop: CASSQDLAAYEQYF. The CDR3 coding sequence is TGTGCCAGCAGCCAAGATCTGGCTGCTTACGAGCAGTACTTC.

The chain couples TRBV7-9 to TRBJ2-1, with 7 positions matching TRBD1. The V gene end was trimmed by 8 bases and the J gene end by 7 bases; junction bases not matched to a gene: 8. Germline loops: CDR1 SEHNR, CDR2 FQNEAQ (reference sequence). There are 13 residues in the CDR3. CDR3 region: CASYQGGGNEQFF. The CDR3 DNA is TGTGCCAGCTATCAAGGGGGCGGGAATGAGCAGTTCTTC.

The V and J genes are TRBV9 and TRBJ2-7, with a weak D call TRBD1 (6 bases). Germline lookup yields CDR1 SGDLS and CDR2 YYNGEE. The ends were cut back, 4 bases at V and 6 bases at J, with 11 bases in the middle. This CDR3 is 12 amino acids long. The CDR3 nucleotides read TGTGCCAGCAGCCAGATAGGGGGCGAGCAGTACTTC. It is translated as CASSQIGGEQYF.

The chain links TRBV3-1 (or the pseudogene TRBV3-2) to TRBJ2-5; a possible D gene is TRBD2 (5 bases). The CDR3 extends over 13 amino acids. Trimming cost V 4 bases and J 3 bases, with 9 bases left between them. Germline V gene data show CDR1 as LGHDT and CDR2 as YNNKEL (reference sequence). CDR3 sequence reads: CASSRGLEETQYF. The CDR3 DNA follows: TGTGCCAGCAGCCGCGGACTGGAAGAGACCCAGTACTTC.

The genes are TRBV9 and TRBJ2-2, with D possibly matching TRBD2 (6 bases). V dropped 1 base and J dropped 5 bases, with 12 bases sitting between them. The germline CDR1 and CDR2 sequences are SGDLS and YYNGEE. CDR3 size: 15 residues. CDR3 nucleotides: TGTGCCAGCAGCGTAATAGCGGAGGGGACCGGGGAGCTGTTTTTT. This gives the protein CASSVIAEGTGELFF.

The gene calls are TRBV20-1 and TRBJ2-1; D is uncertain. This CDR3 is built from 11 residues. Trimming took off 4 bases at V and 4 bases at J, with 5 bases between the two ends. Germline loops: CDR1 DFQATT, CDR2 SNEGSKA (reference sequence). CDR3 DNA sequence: TGCAGTGCTAACAAGTACAATGAGCAGTTCTTC. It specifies CSANKYNEQFF.

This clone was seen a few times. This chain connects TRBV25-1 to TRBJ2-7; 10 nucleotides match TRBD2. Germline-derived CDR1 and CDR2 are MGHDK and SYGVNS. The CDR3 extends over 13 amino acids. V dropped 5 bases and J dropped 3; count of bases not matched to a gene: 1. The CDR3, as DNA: TGTGCCAGCAGTCCTAGCGGGAGCTACGAGCAGTACTTC. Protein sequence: CASSPSGSYEQYF.

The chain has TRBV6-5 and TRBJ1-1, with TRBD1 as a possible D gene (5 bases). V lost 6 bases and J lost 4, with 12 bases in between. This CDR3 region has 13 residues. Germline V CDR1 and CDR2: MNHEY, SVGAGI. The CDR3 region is CASSYTQGTEAFF. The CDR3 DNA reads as TGTGCCAGCAGCTATACTCAGGGCACTGAAGCTTTCTTT.

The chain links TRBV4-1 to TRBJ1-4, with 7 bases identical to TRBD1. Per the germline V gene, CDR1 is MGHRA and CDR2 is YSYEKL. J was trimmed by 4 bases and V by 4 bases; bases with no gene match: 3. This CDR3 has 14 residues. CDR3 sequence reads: CASSLQGLNEKLFF. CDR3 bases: TGCGCCAGCAGCCTACAGGGGCTTAATGAAAAACTGTTTTTT.

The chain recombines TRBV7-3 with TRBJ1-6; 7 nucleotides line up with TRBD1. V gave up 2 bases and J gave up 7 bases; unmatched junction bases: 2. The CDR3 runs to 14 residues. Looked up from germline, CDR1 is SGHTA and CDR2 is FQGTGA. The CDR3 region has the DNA TGTGCCAGCAGCTTATCACAGGGGAATTCACCCCTCCACTTT. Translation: CASSLSQGNSPLHF.

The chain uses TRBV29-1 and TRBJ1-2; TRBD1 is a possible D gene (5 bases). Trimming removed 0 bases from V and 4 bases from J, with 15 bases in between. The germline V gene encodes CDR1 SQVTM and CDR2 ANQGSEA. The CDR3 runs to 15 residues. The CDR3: CSVEDLTGPTYGYTF. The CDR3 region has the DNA TGCAGCGTTGAAGATCTAACAGGACCAACCTATGGCTACACCTTC.

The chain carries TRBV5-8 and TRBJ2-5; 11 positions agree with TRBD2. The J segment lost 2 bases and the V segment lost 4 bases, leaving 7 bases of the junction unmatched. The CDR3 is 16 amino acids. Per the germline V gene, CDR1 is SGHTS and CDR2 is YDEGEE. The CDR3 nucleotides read TGTGCCAGCAGCGCCTCCGGGACTAGCGGACAAGAGACCCAGTACTTC. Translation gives CASSASGTSGQETQYF.